This T cell receptor delta chain was captured by sequencing in a study of gamma-delta chains in newborns, infants, children. Looking at the study overall: Microbial exposure reportedly drives polyclonal innate γδ T cell expansion after birth.

This CDR3 has 12 amino acids. Germline V gene lookup returns CDR1 GEAIGNYY and CDR2 EKD. The V gene end was trimmed by 9 bases and the J gene end by 7 bases; junction bases not matched to a gene: 9. TCRdb fed the reads to CATT. The sample consists of thousands of delta-chain clones, 9% to 10% of them appearing once. Only a few counts were recorded for this clone. The specimen sequenced was blood. The receptor was derived from a child who was a newborn, infant or young child, either healthy, febrile or measles-vaccinated (not recorded which). The chain couples TRDV2 to TRDJ1, with 8 bases matching TRDD3. The CDR3 spells CAILGARVKLIF. The CDR3 nucleotides are TGTGCCATACTGGGGGCAAGGGTTAAACTCATCTTT.